The 23 T cell receptor beta chains presented below share a single source sample, sequenced in a study of cytomegalovirus exposure and HLA in healthy donors. Vbeta (60) and Jbeta (13) primers were used in the PCR. TCRdb's copy holds only in-frame clones and misses some; the assay was immunoSEQ multiplex PCR. This table has around 170,000 clones, about 84% appearing once. Sample: PBMCs. The source is a man between 50 and 59 years old in good health and CMV-seronegative.

The V gene is TRBV30, the J gene TRBJ1-6, with 10 bases aligning to TRBD1. In germline, CDR1 is GTSNPN, CDR2 SVGIG (reference sequence). J lost 7 bases, V lost 4 bases, and 1 base had no gene match. This CDR3 has 13 residues. The CDR3 region has the DNA TGTGCCTGGACGGGACAGGGGAATTCACCCCTCCACTTT. This translates into CAWTGQGNSPLHF.

J is TRBJ1-5 and V is TRBV19, with TRBD1 identical over 12 bases. CDR1 LNHDA and CDR2 SQIVND come from the germline V gene (reference sequence). V lost 2 bases to trimming and J lost 6 bases; unmatched junction nucleotides: 2. This CDR3 has 15 residues. CDR3 nucleotides: TGTGCCAGTAGTATATGGGACAGGGGGCTTCAGCCCCAGCATTTT. This encodes CASSIWDRGLQPQHF. The entire variable domain, with the rest obtained from reference TRBV19 and TRBJ1-5, is as follows: DGGITQSPKYLFRKEGQNVTLSCEQNLNHDAMYWYRQDPGQGLRLIYYSQIVNDFQKGDIAEGYSVSREKKESFPLTVTSAQKNPTAFYLCASSIWDRGLQPQHFGDGTRLSIL.

The chain employs TRBV14 and TRBJ1-1; 11 bases align to TRBD1. The V gene's germline CDR1 is SGHDN and CDR2 FVKESK. The CDR3 is 16 amino acids. V was pared by 3 bases and J by 5 bases, with 8 bases of the junction left unmatched. The CDR3: CASSQVPGQGETEAFF. For the CDR3, the DNA is TGTGCCAGCAGCCAGGTACCGGGACAGGGGGAGACTGAAGCTTTCTTT.

The V gene is TRBV7-2, the J gene TRBJ2-1, with D possibly matching TRBD1 (5 bases). The CDR3 has 15 amino acids. In germline, CDR1 is SGHTA, CDR2 FQGNSA. V was cut by 1 base and J by 1 base, with 8 bases left in between. CDR3 coding DNA: TGTGCCAGCAGCTTAGGACAGCCTTCCTACAATGAGCAGTTCTTC. Translation gives CASSLGQPSYNEQFF.

The rearrangement uses TRBV19 and TRBJ1-6; 8 positions agree with TRBD1. This CDR3 has 12 amino acids. Per the germline V gene, CDR1 is LNHDA and CDR2 is SQIVND (reference sequence). The J segment lost 7 bases and the V segment lost 9 bases, leaving 2 bases of the junction unmatched. The CDR3 nucleotides are TGTGCCAGCGGACAGGGAAATTCACCCCTCCACTTT. It is translated as CASGQGNSPLHF.

On this clone: A junction end diverges from the germline sequence, so it may reflect a read error. The rearrangement links TRBV6-5 to TRBJ1-2; D gene uncertain. This CDR3 spans 14 amino acids. Germline V lookup: CDR1 MNHEY, CDR2 SVGAGI. Here the CDR3 reads CASSYSEWATVLIF. The CDR3 DNA is TGTGCCAGCAGTTACTCAGAGTGGGCAACCGTTTTAATCTTC.

This chain uses TRBV4-1 with TRBJ1-2; weak D call: TRBD1 (5 bases). This CDR3 has 13 amino acids. Germline lookup yields CDR1 MGHRA and CDR2 YSYEKL. The V and J ends lost 0 bases and 7 bases respectively, with 9 bases between them. In nucleotides, the CDR3 is TGCGCCAGCAGCCAAGAGGGAGGGGTTGGCTACACCTTC. It encodes CASSQEGGVGYTF.

For this clone: Mismatch with germline at one junction end may stem from a read error. J is TRBJ1-3 and V is TRBV7-9; no clear D gene. The CDR3 is 16 amino acids. The germline V gene encodes CDR1 SEHNR and CDR2 FQNEAQ (reference sequence). The CDR3 sequence: CSSSLAEGLSGNTIYF. DNA of the CDR3: TGTTCCAGCAGCTTAGCAGAGGGCCTCTCTGGAAACACCATATATTTT.

The chain is built from TRBV10-1 and TRBJ2-3; D gene uncertain. The CDR3 runs to 13 residues. Trimming pared 2 bases from V and 0 bases from J, leaving 3 bases between. Germline-derived CDR1 and CDR2 are WNHNN and SYGVQD (reference sequence). Here the CDR3 reads CASSEGSTDTQYF. CDR3 nucleotide sequence: TGCGCCAGCAGTGAGGGCAGCACAGATACGCAGTATTTT.

The chain couples TRBV4-3 to TRBJ2-7; TRBD1 is a possible D gene (6 bases). CDR1 and CDR2 from the germline V gene are LGHNA and YSLEER. The CDR3 length is 14 residues. The V and J ends lost 2 bases and 3 bases respectively, with 11 bases between them. CDR3 sequence reads: CASSQKGDYYEQYF. The CDR3 DNA is TGCGCCAGCAGCCAAAAGGGGGATTACTACGAGCAGTACTTC.

This clone has just a few counts. This chain connects TRBV4-2 to TRBJ2-2, with D tentatively TRBD2 (6 bases). CDR1 is LGHNA and CDR2 is YNFKEQ in the germline V gene. The CDR3 spans 16 residues. The V and J ends lost 0 bases and 1 base respectively, with 9 bases between them. The CDR3 nucleotides read TGTGCCAGCAGCCAAGATCCGGGGGTGAACACCGGGGAGCTGTTTTTT. Translated, it gives CASSQDPGVNTGELFF.

The chain uses TRBV14 and TRBJ2-7; 7 positions match TRBD2. After removal of 2 bases from V and 3 bases from J, the junction contained 13 bases not matched to a gene. The germline gives CDR1 SGHDN, CDR2 FVKESK. CDR3 size: 17 residues. CDR3 DNA: TGTGCCAGCAGCCAAATCCCCGGACTAGAAGTTGACTACGAGCAGTACTTC. Protein: CASSQIPGLEVDYEQYF.

The chain carries TRBV7-9 and TRBJ2-7; no clear D. The V end was cut by 1 base, the J end by 1 base, with 8 bases between. There are 14 residues in the CDR3. In germline, CDR1 is SEHNR, CDR2 FQNEAQ (reference sequence). The CDR3 protein is CASSLDASSYEQYF. Here the CDR3 DNA reads TGTGCCAGCAGCTTAGACGCGAGTTCCTACGAGCAGTACTTC.

This clone was detected a few times. The J gene is TRBJ2-1, the V gene TRBV6-4, with TRBD1 matching 9 bases. V dropped 0 bases and J dropped 2; count of bases not matched to a gene: 2. This CDR3 is 16 amino acids long. Germline V gene sequence: CDR1 MRHNA, CDR2 SNTAGT. CDR3 region: CASSDSGQGTYNEQFF. The CDR3 region has the DNA TGTGCCAGCAGTGACTCTGGACAGGGGACCTACAATGAGCAGTTCTTC.

This rearrangement joins TRBV7-2 to TRBJ1-3; TRBD1 is a possible D gene (6 bases). This CDR3 contains 15 residues. Trimming removed 1 base from V and 2 bases from J, with 9 bases in between. Germline V gene data show CDR1 as SGHTA and CDR2 as FQGNSA. CDR3 region: CASSLVAGAGNTIYF. The CDR3 region has the DNA TGTGCCAGCAGCTTAGTCGCAGGGGCTGGAAACACCATATATTTT.

This chain connects TRBV6-5 to TRBJ2-2; 12 bases line up with TRBD2. The CDR3 is 16 amino acids. Germline V gene data show CDR1 as MNHEY and CDR2 as SVGAGI. V trimming: 2 bases; J trimming: 14 bases; junction bases outside the gene matches: 12. The CDR3 spells CASSYQLTSGGLDLFF. Here the CDR3 DNA reads TGTGCCAGCAGTTACCAATTGACTAGCGGGGGTTTAGATCTGTTTTTT.

This chain's CDR3 is CASSLREPNTIYF. Written as DNA, the CDR3 is TGTGCCAGCAGCTTGAGGGAGCCAAACACCATATATTTT. J is TRBJ1-3 and V is TRBV5-5; D is unresolved. CDR1 is SGHKS and CDR2 is YYEKEE in the germline V gene (reference sequence). The V gene lost 1 base and the J gene lost 6 bases, with 8 bases spanning the gap. This CDR3 has 13 residues. The complete variable domain, with remaining parts taken from reference TRBV5-5 and TRBJ1-3, reads DAGVTQSPTHLIKTRGQQVTLRCSPISGHKSVSWYQQVLGQGPQFIFQYYEKEERGRGNFPDRFSARQFPNYSSELNVNALLLGDSALYLCASSLREPNTIYFGEGSWLTVV.

The chain is built from TRBV6-5 and TRBJ2-7; the D gene is possibly TRBD2 (7 bases). Germline CDR1 MNHEY, CDR2 SVGAGI. The V gene lost 6 bases and the J gene lost 2 bases, with 11 bases spanning the gap. This CDR3 region has 13 residues. The CDR3 bases are TGTGCCAGCAGCCGGGGGGCCCCCTACGAGCAGTACTTC. Its protein product is CASSRGAPYEQYF.

CDR3 sequence reads: CASSSMTSGLRDTQYF. The CDR3, as DNA: TGTGCCAGCAGCTCTATGACTAGCGGCCTACGAGATACGCAGTATTTT. V gene TRBV5-5 combines with J gene TRBJ2-3; 9 positions match TRBD2. The germline CDR1 and CDR2 sequences are SGHKS and YYEKEE (reference sequence). The CDR3 consists of 16 residues. Unmatched junction bases numbered 10, after V lost 3 bases and J lost 5 bases.

This chain uses TRBV5-4 with TRBJ1-2; D gene ambiguous. Trimming removed 0 bases at V and 7 bases at J, with 7 bases between. Germline assignment: CDR1 SGHNT and CDR2 YYREEE (reference sequence). The CDR3 contains 12 residues. As DNA, the CDR3 is TGTGCCAGCAGCTTGGACGGGGTTGGCTACACCTTC. It codes for CASSLDGVGYTF.

The V call is TRBV27, the J call TRBJ1-1, with TRBD1 as a possible D gene (5 bases). This CDR3 has 14 residues. V was pared by 2 bases and J by 14 bases, with 21 bases between. Germline V lookup: CDR1 MNHEY, CDR2 SMNVEV (reference sequence). CDR3 loop: CASSLGGDALEFFF. The CDR3 DNA reads TGTGCCAGCAGTTTAGGGGGGGACGCCCTCGAATTCTTCTTT.

The chain combines TRBV6-6 with TRBJ2-7; TRBD2 is a possible D gene (5 bases). Germline CDR1 MNHNY, CDR2 SVGAGI (reference sequence). The V end lost 2 bases, the J end lost 1 base, and 12 bases lay between the germline ends. This CDR3 contains 15 residues. DNA of the CDR3: TGTGCCAGCAGTTACACGGGAATCGTATCCTACGAGCAGTACTTC. Amino acids: CASSYTGIVSYEQYF.

This clone was counted a single time. This chain joins TRBV30 and TRBJ1-2; D is ambiguous. Germline assignment: CDR1 GTSNPN and CDR2 SVGIG (reference sequence). The CDR3 loop spans 11 amino acids. V gave up 4 bases and J gave up 2 bases, with 5 bases separating them. CDR3 nucleotide sequence: TGTGCCTGGATTCTCAACTATGGCTACACCTTC. Protein: CAWILNYGYTF. The entire variable domain, with the rest obtained from reference TRBV30 and TRBJ1-2, is as follows: SQTIHQWPATLVQPVGSPLSLECTVEGTSNPNLYWYRQAAGRGLQLLFYSVGIGQISSEVPQNLSASRPQDRQFILSSKKLLLSDSGFYLCAWILNYGYTFGSGTRLTVV.